This T cell receptor (beta chain) was documented in a study of OX40 agonist ivuxolimab in advanced cancers. Study details: Three patients had partial responses: one hepatocellular carcinoma, two cutaneous melanoma.

The CDR3 is made up of 14 amino acids. Trimming stripped 5 bases from V and 1 base from J, with 12 bases between. CDR1 is LGHNA and CDR2 is YSLEER in the germline V gene. Sequencing was performed with immunoSEQ multiplex PCR; in TCRdb, only in-frame clones are kept and a portion is missing. The sample has about 86,000 clones; roughly nine tenths are singletons. This receptor was identified in an adult with an advanced solid tumor such as melanoma, head and neck, liver or kidney cancer. The chain recombines TRBV4-3 with TRBJ2-7, with D tentatively TRBD1 or TRBD2 (6 bases each). The sequencing used CD4+ or CD8+ T cells sorted from blood, collected in a trial of the OX40 agonist ivuxolimab. CDR3 in amino acids: CASSKGGGSYEQYF. CDR3 DNA sequence: TGCGCCAGCAGCAAAGGAGGGGGTTCCTACGAGCAGTACTTC.